These T cell receptor beta chains were read from a single sample in a study of control samples from healthy donors and cancer patients. Produced via immunoSEQ multiplex PCR; TCRdb's table is partial and in-frame only. The sample includes some 180,000 clones. Input material: blood. Receptor source: a woman younger than 45 in good health. CDR3s include the opening cysteine and the closing phenylalanine or tryptophan. Each record gives: V gene, J gene, D gene, CDR3 DNA, CDR3 protein. The D gene is left open where the match is weak.

TRBV5-1	TRBJ2-5	-	TGCGCCAGCAGCTTGGGGGTTACTAAGAGAGACCAGTACTTC	CASSLGVTKRDQYF
TRBV6-5	TRBJ1-1	-	TGTGCCAGCAGAGGGGGGCGAGCCTTGAACACTGAAGCTTTCTTT	CASRGGRALNTEAFF
TRBV5-1	TRBJ2-7	TRBD2	TGCGCCGGCAGCAGACTAGCGGGGGCCGACTACGAGCAGTACTTC	CAGSRLAGADYEQYF
TRBV15	TRBJ2-1	-	TGTGCCACCAGGGGTGGACAGTACAATGAGCAGTTCTTC	CATRGGQYNEQFF
TRBV10-3	TRBJ2-7	-	TGTGCCATCATCCCCTTGGTCTACGAGCAGTACTTC	CAIIPLVYEQYF
TRBV6-5	TRBJ1-2	-	TGTGCCAGCAGTTCGGCGTATGGCTACACCTTC	CASSSAYGYTF
TRBV6-5	TRBJ1-6	-	TGTGCCAGCAGTTACGGGGGGCTTTCACCCCTCCACTTT	CASSYGGLSPLHF
TRBV4-2	TRBJ2-7	-	-	CASSQDSLVAGGTYF
TRBV30	TRBJ1-6	-	TGTGCCTGGACTGGCGGAACAGGGAATCCCTATAATTCACCCCTCCACTTT	CAWTGGTGNPYNSPLHF
TRBV30	TRBJ1-2	-	TGTGCCTGGAGTGTACTTGGGGAGGGCTACACCTTC	CAWSVLGEGYTF
TRBV6-2/TRBV6-3	TRBJ1-1	-	TGTGCCAGCAGTTACAGGGTGAACACTGAAGCTTTCTTT	CASSYRVNTEAFF
TRBV19	TRBJ2-2	-	TGTGCCAGTAGGTACGGGGGGCTGGAGCTGTTTTTT	CASRYGGLELFF
TRBV28	TRBJ1-1	-	TGTGCCAGCAATGAGGGGGGGCGCATCGCTGAAGCTTTCTTT	CASNEGGRIAEAFF
TRBV24-1	TRBJ2-4	-	TGTGCCACCAGTGATTTTTACGGGGGAGCCAAAAACATTCAGTACTTC	CATSDFYGGAKNIQYF
TRBV12-5	TRBJ1-2	-	TGTGCTAGTGGTTTAAAATTCGGGACCCGATATGGCTACACCTTC	CASGLKFGTRYGYTF
TRBV15	TRBJ2-1	-	TGTGCCACCAGCCGGGACAACTACAATGAGCAGTTCTTC	CATSRDNYNEQFF
TRBV6-6	TRBJ1-1	-	TGTGCCAGCAGTGGTAACAGGCACACTGAAGCTTTCTTT	CASSGNRHTEAFF
TRBV5-5	TRBJ1-2	-	TGTGCCAGCAGCTTGCAACGGACCGTCTATGGCTACACCTTC	CASSLQRTVYGYTF
TRBV19	TRBJ1-6	TRBD1	TGTGCCAGTACCGCCCGGGGGACAGTAAATTCACCCCTCCACTTT	CASTARGTVNSPLHF
TRBV28	TRBJ1-1	-	TGTGCCAGCAGTTTAGGCTCCCTACGCAGGGTAAACACTGAAGCTTTCTTT	CASSLGSLRRVNTEAFF
TRBV28	TRBJ2-2	-	TGTGCCAGCAGTTTGTGGCAGATCCGCACCGGGGAGCTGTTTTTT	CASSLWQIRTGELFF
TRBV3-1/TRBV3-2	TRBJ2-2	-	TGTGCCAGCTCCTTCGGGAGCGGGGAGCTGTTTTTT	CASSFGSGELFF
TRBV5-1	TRBJ2-5	TRBD1	TGCGCCAGCAGCAGGGAATTGACAGGGGGCGGAGAGACCCAGTACTTC	CASSRELTGGGETQYF
TRBV29-1	TRBJ2-6	TRBD1	TGCAGCGTTGCGGGACAGGGCGCTGGGGCCAACGTCCTGACTTTC	CSVAGQGAGANVLTF
TRBV10-3	TRBJ2-7	-	TGTGCCATCAGTGACCTCCCCTACGAGCAGTACTTC	CAISDLPYEQYF
TRBV4-3	TRBJ2-1	-	TGCGCCAGCAGCCAAGATCGAGGGGGCTCCTACAATGAGCAGTTCTTC	CASSQDRGGSYNEQFF
TRBV5-5	TRBJ2-7	TRBD1	TGTGCCAGCATCCCGGCCGGGGACAGGGTAGCAAACGAGCAGTACTTC	CASIPAGDRVANEQYF
TRBV4-2	TRBJ2-3	-	TGTGCCAGCAGCCAAGGGGATGTAGGGGATACGCAGTATTTT	CASSQGDVGDTQYF
TRBV19	TRBJ1-3	-	TGTGCCAGTAGCCTAAGGAGTGCTGGAAACACCATATATTTT	CASSLRSAGNTIYF
TRBV11-2	TRBJ1-5	-	TGTGCCAGCAGCTTAGGAGTAAATAGCAATCAGCCCCAGCATTTT	CASSLGVNSNQPQHF
TRBV4-1	TRBJ2-3	-	TGCGCCAGCAGCCAATTGGTGTACGTCGGCAGGGAGAGCACAGATACGCAGTATTTT	CASSQLVYVGRESTDTQYF
TRBV4-2	TRBJ2-7	-	TGTGCCAGCAGCCATTCCGGGACTGCTTCCTACGAGCAGTACTTC	CASSHSGTASYEQYF
TRBV6-5	TRBJ2-7	-	TGTGCCAGCAGACCTGCGAACAGATACTCCTACGAGCAGTACTTC	CASRPANRYSYEQYF
TRBV28	TRBJ1-2	-	TGTGCCAGCAGTTTATATGGCAGGGGAGAGAGGGGCTACACCTTC	CASSLYGRGERGYTF
TRBV2	TRBJ1-1	-	TGTGCCAGCAGTGAACGACAGATTCTCATGAACACTGAAGCTTTCTTT	CASSERQILMNTEAFF
TRBV12-3/TRBV12-4	TRBJ2-5	TRBD1	TGTGCCAGCAGGACAGGGACCGTGGAGACCCAGTACTTC	CASRTGTVETQYF
TRBV6-1	TRBJ2-2	-	TGTGCCAGCAGTGAAGTTAACACCGGGGAGCTGTTTTTT	CASSEVNTGELFF
TRBV7-7	TRBJ2-7	-	TGTGCTAGCAGCGCACCTCAACAGGATATAACCTACGAGCAGTACTTC	CASSAPQQDITYEQYF
TRBV2	TRBJ2-5	-	TGTGCCACGGGCGGGACCCAGTACTTC	CATGGTQYF
TRBV19	TRBJ1-4	-	TGTGCCAGTAGTATTTCGACAGATGAAAAACTGTTTTTT	CASSISTDEKLFF
TRBV18	TRBJ2-5	-	TGTGCCAGCTCACCAAGAGAGGGGGAAGAGACCCAGTACTTC	CASSPREGEETQYF
TRBV6-5	TRBJ1-6	-	TGTGCCAGCAGTTACTCGGGGGGGGGCCCTGATTCACCCCTCCACTTT	CASSYSGGGPDSPLHF
TRBV2	TRBJ2-1	TRBD2	TGTGCCAGCAGTGAACTAGCGGGGTTGGCCGATGAGCAGTTCTTC	CASSELAGLADEQFF
TRBV10-3	TRBJ1-2	-	TGTGCCATCAGTGAGGGGGCGGAATACTCCCGCTGGCGTCGCTACACCTTC	CAISEGAEYSRWRRYTF
TRBV28	TRBJ1-3	-	TGTGCCGTGGTAGGGGGTACAGCCCGAACCTCCCTCTCTGGAAACACCATATATTTT	CAVVGGTARTSLSGNTIYF
TRBV7-9	TRBJ1-1	-	TGTGCCAGCAGCCCAGGGAGGAGCACTGAAGCTTTCTTT	CASSPGRSTEAFF